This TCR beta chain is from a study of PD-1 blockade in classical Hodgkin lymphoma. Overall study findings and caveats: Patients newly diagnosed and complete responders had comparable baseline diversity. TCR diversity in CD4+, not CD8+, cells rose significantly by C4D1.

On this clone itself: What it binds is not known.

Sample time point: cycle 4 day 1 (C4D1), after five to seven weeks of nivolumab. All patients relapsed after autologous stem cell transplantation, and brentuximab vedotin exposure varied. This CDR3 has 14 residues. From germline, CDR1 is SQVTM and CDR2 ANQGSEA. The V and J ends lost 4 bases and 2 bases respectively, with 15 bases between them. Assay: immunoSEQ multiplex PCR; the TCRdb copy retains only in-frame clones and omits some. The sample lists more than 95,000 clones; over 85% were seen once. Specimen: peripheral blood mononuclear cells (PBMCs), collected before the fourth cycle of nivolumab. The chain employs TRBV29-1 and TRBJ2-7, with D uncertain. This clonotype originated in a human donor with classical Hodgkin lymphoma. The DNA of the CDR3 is TGCAGCGTTGTGCGAACCGAAAAGACCTACGAGCAGTACTTC. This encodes CSVVRTEKTYEQYF.